This T cell receptor beta chain was sequenced during a study of cytomegalovirus exposure and HLA in healthy donors. Trimming at V came to 10 bases and at J to 1 base, leaving 6 bases not matched to a gene. The CDR3 consists of 13 residues. CDR1 ENHRY and CDR2 SYGVKD come from the germline V gene. Primers: 60 Vbeta forward and 13 Jbeta reverse. The method was immunoSEQ multiplex PCR; TCRdb's version includes in-frame clones alone and lacks a portion of them. The sample consists of 150,000 to 200,000 clones, around 80% of them appearing once. Sequenced sample: PBMCs. This sequence joins TRBV10-3 and TRBJ2-7; TRBD1 matches at 8 bases. The receptor was derived from a woman aged 30 to 39 in good health and CMV-seropositive. For the CDR3, the DNA is TGTGCCACGACGGGACAGGATTCCTACGAGCAGTACTTC. Translated, it gives CATTGQDSYEQYF.